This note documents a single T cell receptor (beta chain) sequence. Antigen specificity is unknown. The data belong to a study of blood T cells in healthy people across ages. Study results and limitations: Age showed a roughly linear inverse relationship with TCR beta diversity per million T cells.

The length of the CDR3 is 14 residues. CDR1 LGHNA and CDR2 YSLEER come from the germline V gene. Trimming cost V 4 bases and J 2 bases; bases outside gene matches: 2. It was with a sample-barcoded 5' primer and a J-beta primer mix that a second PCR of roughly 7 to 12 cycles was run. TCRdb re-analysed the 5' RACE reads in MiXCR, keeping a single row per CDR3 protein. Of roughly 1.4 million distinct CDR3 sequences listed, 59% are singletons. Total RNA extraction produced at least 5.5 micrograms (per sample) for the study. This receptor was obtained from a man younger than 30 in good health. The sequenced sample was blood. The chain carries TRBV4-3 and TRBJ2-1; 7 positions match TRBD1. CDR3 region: CASSRDSPYNEQFF. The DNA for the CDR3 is TGCGCCAGCAGCCGGGACAGTCCCTACAATGAGCAGTTCTTC.